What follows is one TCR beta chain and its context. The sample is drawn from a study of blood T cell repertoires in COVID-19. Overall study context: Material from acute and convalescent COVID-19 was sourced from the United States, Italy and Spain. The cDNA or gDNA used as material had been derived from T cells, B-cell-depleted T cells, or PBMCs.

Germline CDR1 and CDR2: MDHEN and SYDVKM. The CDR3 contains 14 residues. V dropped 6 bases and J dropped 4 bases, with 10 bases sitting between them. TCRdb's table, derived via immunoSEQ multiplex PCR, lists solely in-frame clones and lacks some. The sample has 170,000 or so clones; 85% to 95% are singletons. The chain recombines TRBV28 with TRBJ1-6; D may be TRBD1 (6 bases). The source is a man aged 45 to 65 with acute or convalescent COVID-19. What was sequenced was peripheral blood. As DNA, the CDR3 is TGTGCCAGCAGCCGGGACAATTATAATTCACCCCTCCACTTT. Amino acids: CASSRDNYNSPLHF. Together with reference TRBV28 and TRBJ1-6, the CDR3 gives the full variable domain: DVKVTQSSRYLVKRTGEKVFLECVQDMDHENMFWYRQDPGLGLRLIYFSYDVKMKEKGDIPEGYSVSREKKERFSLILESASTNQTSMYLCASSRDNYNSPLHFGNGTRLTVT.